This TCR beta chain stems from a study of radiation and T cells in renal cell carcinoma. Study at large: Nephrectomy followed 15 Gy stereotactic body radiation by 4 weeks.

With 6 bases clipped from V and 6 bases from J, the junction kept 11 bases outside the gene matches. Germline-derived CDR1 and CDR2 are SEHNR and FQNEAQ (reference sequence). There are 14 residues in the CDR3. As to time point: baseline pretreatment blood. Treatment in this sample: 15 Gy SBRT to primary tumor, nephrectomy 4 weeks later. Study-level points and caveats: Baseline intratumoral clonotype presence is unknown without pretreatment biopsies.

For this clone: Antigen: not known.

Method: immunoSEQ multiplex PCR; TCRdb's copy keeps in-frame clones and lacks some. The table has roughly 100,000 clones, 80% to 90% seen once. The rearrangement links TRBV7-9 to TRBJ2-7, with 7 positions matching TRBD1. This clonotype originated in a man aged 50-60 years with renal cell carcinoma. This sample comprised blood, obtained from a patient whose treatment included radiotherapy and nephrectomy. The CDR3 reads CASRPLTGIGEQYF. In DNA, the CDR3 is TGTGCCAGCAGACCTCTGACAGGGATCGGCGAGCAGTACTTC.